Described below is a single T cell receptor (beta chain) sequence and its context. V was cut by 6 bases and J by 7 bases, with 12 bases left in between. This CDR3 has 12 amino acids. Looked up from germline, CDR1 is KGHSH and CDR2 is LQKENI. The sample belongs to a study of blood T cell repertoires in COVID-19. Across the whole study: Spain, Italy and the United States supplied samples that represented acute and convalescent COVID-19. Nucleic acid was either cDNA or gDNA, and it came from T cells, B-cell-depleted T cells, or PBMCs.

Original data processing: Cell counts per sample came from amplifying reference gene primers. Clones were sequenced by immunoSEQ multiplex PCR, and TCRdb holds only the in-frame ones, with some missing. V, J and clone size derive from that table, while D and trimming were established from the DNA sequence. Of roughly 150,000 clones in the sample, 60% to 85% were seen once. The sequencing input was peripheral blood. The V and J genes are TRBV18 and TRBJ1-2; no reliable D call. The origin of this receptor is a man aged 45-60 years with active or convalescent COVID-19. In DNA, the CDR3 is TGTGCCAGCTCCCCCTTGGCAGGTGGCTACACCTTC. Protein sequence: CASSPLAGGYTF.